This entry concerns a single T cell receptor (beta chain). The sample is drawn from a study of OX40 agonist ivuxolimab in advanced cancers. The data were produced by immunoSEQ multiplex PCR, yet TCRdb's version contains in-frame clones alone and is incomplete. The sample contains some 50,000 clones, almost 90% of which appear only once. The CDR3 is 18 residues long. The germline V and J ends were trimmed by 5 bases and 4 bases, with 24 bases remaining between them. The germline V gene has CDR1 SGHNT and CDR2 YENEEA. The source of this sequence is an adult with an advanced solid tumor such as melanoma, head and neck, liver or kidney cancer. Sequencing was performed on CD4+ or CD8+ T cells sorted from blood, taken in a trial of the OX40 agonist ivuxolimab. The chain employs TRBV11-3 and TRBJ2-1, with D perhaps matching TRBD2 (6 bases). DNA of the CDR3: TGTGCCAGCAGCCCCGGGACTTACCCCGGAATTACATACAATGAGCAGTTCTTC. Translating gives CASSPGTYPGITYNEQFF.